The 16 T cell receptor beta chains below come from one sample, sequenced in a study of cytomegalovirus exposure and HLA in healthy donors. The method was immunoSEQ multiplex PCR; TCRdb's version includes in-frame clones alone and lacks a portion of them. The table has 330,000 or so clones, 86% seen once. The sequencing input was PBMCs. These TCRs come from a woman between 18 and 29 years old in good health and CMV-seronegative.

This CDR3 reads CASSHGEAGEQFF. The CDR3 region has the DNA TGTGCCAGCAGCCATGGAGAGGCGGGTGAGCAGTTCTTC. The gene calls are TRBV4-2 and TRBJ2-1; a weak D match, TRBD2 (5 bases). Trimming removed 3 bases from V and 9 bases from J, with 12 bases in between. CDR1 LGHNA and CDR2 YNFKEQ come from the germline V gene. The CDR3 is 13 residues long.

This chain links TRBV4-3 with TRBJ2-1; 11 bases fit TRBD2. After removal of 2 bases from V and 7 bases from J, the junction contained 4 bases not matched to a gene. CDR3 length: 15 residues. Germline CDR1 LGHNA, CDR2 YSLEER. CDR3 amino acids: CASSQLLAGANEQFF. CDR3 nucleotides: TGCGCCAGCAGCCAATTACTAGCGGGAGCGAATGAGCAGTTCTTC.

This clone was seen only once. V and J are TRBV19 and TRBJ2-3; 7 bases agree with TRBD1. V lost 4 bases and J lost 7; bases outside the gene matches: 14. CDR3 size: 16 residues. Germline V gene sequence: CDR1 LNHDA, CDR2 SQIVND (reference sequence). CDR3 coding DNA: TGTGCCAGTAGTAACCCCCGGGACAGAGCTCTTTATACGCAGTATTTT. It specifies CASSNPRDRALYTQYF.

This clone was seen only a few times. The chain uses TRBV25-1 and TRBJ2-3; 8 positions match TRBD2. CDR1 and CDR2 (germline): MGHDK, SYGVNS. Unmatched junction bases numbered 22, after V lost 10 bases and J lost 4 bases. The CDR3 totals 18 residues. Written as DNA, the CDR3 is TGTGCCACCCACCCCCTTAGGGAACGGGAGGGCCGAGCAGATACGCAGTATTTT. This encodes CATHPLREREGRADTQYF.

The CDR3 nucleotides read TGCGCCAGCAGCCCACAGACAGGCCTGATTGGGGAGCAGTACTTC. It translates to CASSPQTGLIGEQYF. The chain carries TRBV4-3 and TRBJ2-7, with D possibly matching TRBD1 (6 bases). Trimming took 4 bases from V and 7 from J, leaving 20 bases between them. Germline V gives CDR1 LGHNA, CDR2 YSLEER. CDR3 length: 15 residues.

This clone was counted a few times. The chain has TRBV5-3 and TRBJ2-7, with D unclear. TRBV5-3 is an open reading frame whose function is uncertain. V lost 4 bases and J lost 5, with 13 bases in between. The CDR3 has 13 amino acids. CDR3 coding DNA: TGTGCCAGAAGCGCCTCCGGTCACCACGAGCAGTACTTC. Translating it yields CARSASGHHEQYF.

The chain couples TRBV27 to TRBJ1-2, with 8 bases aligning to TRBD1. V shed 5 bases and J 7 bases; nucleotides not matched to a gene: 6. Germline values: CDR1 MNHEY, CDR2 SMNVEV (reference sequence). The CDR3 covers 13 residues. The CDR3 loop reads CASSPTGVGGYTF. CDR3 DNA: TGTGCCAGCAGTCCGACAGGGGTCGGTGGCTACACCTTC.

This clone was observed a single time. The genes are TRBV7-3 and TRBJ2-3; D gene ambiguous. V dropped 3 bases and J dropped 1 base, with 5 bases sitting between them. This CDR3 is built from 13 residues. Germline V gives CDR1 SGHTA, CDR2 FQGTGA. Here the CDR3 reads CASSFYGTDTQYF. For the CDR3, the DNA is TGTGCCAGCAGCTTCTACGGCACAGATACGCAGTATTTT.

The V and J genes are TRBV28 and TRBJ2-3, with TRBD1 identical over 9 bases. The CDR3 is made up of 20 amino acids. V trimming: 7 bases; J trimming: 1 base; junction bases outside the gene matches: 21. Germline CDR1 reads MDHEN; CDR2 reads SYDVKM. DNA for the CDR3: TGTGCCAGCACCCCGGGGGCCCGGGACAGGGATGGGTTAGGCACAGATACGCAGTATTTT. Amino acids: CASTPGARDRDGLGTDTQYF.

V is TRBV18 and J is TRBJ2-1, with 8 bases matching TRBD1. This CDR3 comprises 16 residues. Germline V gene sequence: CDR1 KGHSH, CDR2 LQKENI. Losses at the gene ends were 3 bases for V and 0 bases for J; bases not matched to a gene: 4. The DNA of the CDR3 is TGTGCCAGCTCACCCGGGACAGGAAGCTCCTACAATGAGCAGTTCTTC. Translating gives CASSPGTGSSYNEQFF.

This chain connects TRBV11-1 to TRBJ2-7; 7 nucleotides line up with TRBD1. This CDR3 has 14 residues. After removal of 1 base from V and 4 bases from J, the junction contained 4 bases not matched to a gene. Per germline, CDR1 SGHAT and CDR2 FQDESV (reference sequence). Here the CDR3 reads CASSLGQGVYEQYF. In nucleotides, the CDR3 is TGTGCCAGCAGCTTAGGACAGGGTGTATACGAGCAGTACTTC. Using reference TRBV11-1 and TRBJ2-7 for the parts outside the CDR3, the full variable domain is EAEVAQSPRYKITEKSQAVAFWCDPISGHATLYWYRQILGQGPELLVQFQDESVVDDSQLPKDRFSAERLKGVDSTLKIQPAELGDSAMYLCASSLGQGVYEQYFGPGTRLTVT.

The chain has TRBV28 and TRBJ2-1; D not certain. Germline V gives CDR1 MDHEN, CDR2 SYDVKM. There are 11 residues in the CDR3. V was shortened by 3 bases and J by 8 bases, with 5 bases between the two germline ends. The CDR3 sequence is CASSFRYEQFF. The DNA of the CDR3 is TGTGCCAGCAGTTTCCGGTATGAGCAGTTCTTC.

The chain employs TRBV9 and TRBJ2-1; TRBD2 aligns across 9 bases. The junction had 12 bases not matched to a gene; V was cut back by 3 bases and J by 8 bases. Germline V gene sequence: CDR1 SGDLS, CDR2 YYNGEE. The CDR3 consists of 16 residues. CDR3 sequence (DNA): TGTGCCAGCAGCGAGGCGGGAGGGACTACCCTCCATGAGCAGTTCTTC. Its translation is CASSEAGGTTLHEQFF.

Details on this clone: The junction shows a germline mismatch at one end, possibly a read error. This chain joins TRBV18 and TRBJ1-4; 9 nucleotides line up with TRBD1. In germline, CDR1 is KGHSH, CDR2 LQKENI. The CDR3 has 16 amino acids. The CDR3 bases are TGTGCCAGCTCGCCGGGACAGGGAGGTTCTAACGAAAAACTGTTTTTT. Its protein product is CASSPGQGGSNEKLFF.

The chain carries TRBV7-7 and TRBJ1-1; no definite D call. V dropped 1 base and J dropped 5 bases, with 8 bases sitting between them. The CDR3 has 13 residues. Germline V gives CDR1 SSHAT, CDR2 FNYEAQ (reference sequence). The CDR3 sequence is CASSLGTETEAFF. DNA of the CDR3: TGTGCCAGCAGCTTAGGTACAGAAACTGAAGCTTTCTTT.

This rearrangement joins TRBV29-1 to TRBJ2-7, with D maybe TRBD1 (6 bases). The CDR3 is 13 amino acids. Trimming cost V 1 base and J 7 bases, with 14 bases left between them. CDR1 is SQVTM and CDR2 is ANQGSEA in the germline V gene. The CDR3 nucleotides are TGCAGCGTTGAAGCTCACCAGGGGCGGGAGCAGTACTTC. Amino acid sequence: CSVEAHQGREQYF.